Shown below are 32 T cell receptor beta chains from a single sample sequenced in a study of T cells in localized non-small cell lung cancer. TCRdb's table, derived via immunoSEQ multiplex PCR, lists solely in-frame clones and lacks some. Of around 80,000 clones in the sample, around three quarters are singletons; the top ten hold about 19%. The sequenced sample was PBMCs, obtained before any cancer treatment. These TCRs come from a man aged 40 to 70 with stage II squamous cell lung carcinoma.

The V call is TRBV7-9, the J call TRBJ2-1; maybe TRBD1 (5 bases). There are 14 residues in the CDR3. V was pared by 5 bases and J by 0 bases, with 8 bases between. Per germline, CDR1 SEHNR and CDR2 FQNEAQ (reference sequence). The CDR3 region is CASSQGSSYNEQFF. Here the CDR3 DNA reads TGTGCCAGCAGCCAGGGTTCCTCCTACAATGAGCAGTTCTTC.

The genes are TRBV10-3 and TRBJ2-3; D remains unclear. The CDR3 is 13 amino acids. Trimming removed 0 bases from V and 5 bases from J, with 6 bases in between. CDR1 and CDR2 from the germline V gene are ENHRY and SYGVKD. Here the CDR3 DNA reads TGTGCCATCAGTGAGTCTGGGGAAGATACGCAGTATTTT. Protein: CAISESGEDTQYF.

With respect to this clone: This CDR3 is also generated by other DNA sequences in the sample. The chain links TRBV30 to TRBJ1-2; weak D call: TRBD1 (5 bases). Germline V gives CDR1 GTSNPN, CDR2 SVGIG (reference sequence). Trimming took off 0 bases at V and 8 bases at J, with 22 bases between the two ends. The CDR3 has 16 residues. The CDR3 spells CAWSVGRGQRGDGYTF. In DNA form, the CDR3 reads TGTGCCTGGAGTGTCGGGCGGGGCCAGCGGGGGGACGGCTACACCTTC.

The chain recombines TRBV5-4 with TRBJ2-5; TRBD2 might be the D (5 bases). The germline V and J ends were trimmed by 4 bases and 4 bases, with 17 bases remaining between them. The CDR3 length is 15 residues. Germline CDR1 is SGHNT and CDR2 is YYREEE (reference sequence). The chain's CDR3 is CASSPDGVDRETQYF. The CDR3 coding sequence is TGTGCCAGCAGCCCGGACGGGGTAGATAGAGAGACCCAGTACTTC.

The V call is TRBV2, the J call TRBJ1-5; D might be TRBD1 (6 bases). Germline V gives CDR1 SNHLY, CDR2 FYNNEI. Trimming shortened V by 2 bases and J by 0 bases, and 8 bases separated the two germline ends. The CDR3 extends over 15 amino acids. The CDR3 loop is CASSEQGPSNQPQHF. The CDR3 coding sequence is TGTGCCAGCAGTGAACAGGGGCCTAGCAATCAGCCCCAGCATTTT.

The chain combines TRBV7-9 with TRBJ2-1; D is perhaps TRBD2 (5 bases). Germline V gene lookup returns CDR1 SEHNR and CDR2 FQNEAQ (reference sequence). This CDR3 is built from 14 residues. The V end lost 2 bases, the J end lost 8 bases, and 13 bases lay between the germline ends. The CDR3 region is CASSLIQKGDEQFF. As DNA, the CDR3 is TGTGCCAGCAGCTTAATCCAGAAGGGAGATGAGCAGTTCTTC.

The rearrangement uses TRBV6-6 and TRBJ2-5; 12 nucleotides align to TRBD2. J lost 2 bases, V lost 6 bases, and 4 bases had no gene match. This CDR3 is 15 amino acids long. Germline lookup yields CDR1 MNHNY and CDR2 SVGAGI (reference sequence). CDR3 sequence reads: CASRGLAGGQETQYF. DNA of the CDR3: TGTGCCAGCAGGGGCCTAGCGGGGGGGCAAGAGACCCAGTACTTC.

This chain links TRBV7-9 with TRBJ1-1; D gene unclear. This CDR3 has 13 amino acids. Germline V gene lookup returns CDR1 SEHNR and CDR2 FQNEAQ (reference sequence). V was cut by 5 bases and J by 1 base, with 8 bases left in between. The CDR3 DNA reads TGTGCCAGCAGCCTTACAAGGAACACTGAAGCTTTCTTT. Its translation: CASSLTRNTEAFF. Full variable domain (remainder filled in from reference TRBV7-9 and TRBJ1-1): DTGVSQNPRHKITKRGQNVTFRCDPISEHNRLYWYRQTLGQGPEFLTYFQNEAQLEKSRLLSDRFSAERPKGSFSTLEIQRTEQGDSAMYLCASSLTRNTEAFFGQGTRLTVV.

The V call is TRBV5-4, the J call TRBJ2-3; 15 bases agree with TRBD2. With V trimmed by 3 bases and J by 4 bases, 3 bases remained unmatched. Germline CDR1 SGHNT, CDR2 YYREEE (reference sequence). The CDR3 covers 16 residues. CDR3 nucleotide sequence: TGTGCCAGCAGCTCTGGGACTAGCGGGAGGTCAGATACGCAGTATTTT. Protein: CASSSGTSGRSDTQYF.

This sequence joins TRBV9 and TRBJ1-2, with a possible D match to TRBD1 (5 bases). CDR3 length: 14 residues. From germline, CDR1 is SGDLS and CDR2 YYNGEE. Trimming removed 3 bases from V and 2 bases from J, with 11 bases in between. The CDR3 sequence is CASSGPRENYGYTF. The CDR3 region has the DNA TGTGCCAGCAGCGGACCCAGGGAGAACTATGGCTACACCTTC.

This CDR3 is CASSLGDIRETQYF. The CDR3 DNA is TGTGCCAGCAGCTTGGGTGATATCAGGGAGACCCAGTACTTC. V and J are TRBV5-8 and TRBJ2-5, with no clear D. The CDR3 runs 14 residues. Trimming cost V 0 bases and J 5 bases, with 11 bases left between them. CDR1 is SGHTS, CDR2 YDEGEE, per germline.

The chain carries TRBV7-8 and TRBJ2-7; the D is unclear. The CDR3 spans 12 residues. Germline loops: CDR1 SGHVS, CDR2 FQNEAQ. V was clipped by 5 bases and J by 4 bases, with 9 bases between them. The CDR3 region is CASSHTPYEQYF. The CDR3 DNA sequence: TGTGCCAGCAGCCACACCCCATACGAGCAGTACTTC.

The CDR3 spells CASSLTTRVGYTF. The CDR3 DNA sequence: TGTGCCAGCAGCTTGACCACCCGAGTAGGCTACACCTTC. V is TRBV5-4 and J is TRBJ1-2; D is uncertain. The CDR3 runs to 13 residues. With 1 base removed from V and 8 bases from J, the gap between germline ends came to 12 bases. The germline V gene encodes CDR1 SGHNT and CDR2 YYREEE (reference sequence). Supplemented by reference TRBV5-4 and TRBJ1-2, the full variable domain reads ETGVTQSPTHLIKTRGQQVTLRCSSQSGHNTVSWYQQALGQGPQFIFQYYREEENGRGNFPPRFSGLQFPNYSSELNVNALELDDSALYLCASSLTTRVGYTFGSGTRLTVV.

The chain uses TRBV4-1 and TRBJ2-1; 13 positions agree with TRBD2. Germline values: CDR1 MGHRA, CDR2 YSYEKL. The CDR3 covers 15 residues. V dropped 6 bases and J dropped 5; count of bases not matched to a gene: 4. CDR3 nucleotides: TGCGCCAGCAGTCGGACTAGCGGGAGCAACAATGAGCAGTTCTTC. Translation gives CASSRTSGSNNEQFF.

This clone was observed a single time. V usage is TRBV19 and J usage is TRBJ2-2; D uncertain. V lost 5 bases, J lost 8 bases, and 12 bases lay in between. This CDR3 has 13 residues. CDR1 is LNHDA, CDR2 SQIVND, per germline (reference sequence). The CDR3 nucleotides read TGTGCCAGTAGTGTAATTGTTGGTGGGGAGCTGTTTTTT. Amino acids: CASSVIVGGELFF.

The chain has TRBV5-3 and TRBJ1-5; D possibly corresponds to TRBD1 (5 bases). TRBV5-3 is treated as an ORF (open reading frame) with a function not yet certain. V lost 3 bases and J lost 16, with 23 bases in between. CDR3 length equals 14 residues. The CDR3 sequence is CARSSPGPRGPSHF. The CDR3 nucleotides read TGTGCCAGAAGCTCCCCGGGCCCCCGGGGCCCTTCTCATTTT.

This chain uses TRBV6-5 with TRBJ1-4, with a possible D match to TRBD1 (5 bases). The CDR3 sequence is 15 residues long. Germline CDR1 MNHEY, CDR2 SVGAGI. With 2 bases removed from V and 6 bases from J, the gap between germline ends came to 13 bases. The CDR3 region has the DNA TGTGCCAGCAGTTACGAAGCAGGGTTGCATGAAAAACTGTTTTTT. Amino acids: CASSYEAGLHEKLFF.

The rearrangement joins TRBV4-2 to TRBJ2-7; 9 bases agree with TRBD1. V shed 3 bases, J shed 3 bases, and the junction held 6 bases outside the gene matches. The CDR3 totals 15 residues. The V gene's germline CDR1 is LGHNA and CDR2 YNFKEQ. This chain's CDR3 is CASSQATGQGYEQYF. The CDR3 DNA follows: TGTGCCAGCAGCCAGGCCACGGGACAGGGCTACGAGCAGTACTTC.

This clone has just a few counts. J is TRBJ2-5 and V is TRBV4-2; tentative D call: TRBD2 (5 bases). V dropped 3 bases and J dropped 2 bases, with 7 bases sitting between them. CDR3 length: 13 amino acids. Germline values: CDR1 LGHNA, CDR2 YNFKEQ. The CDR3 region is CASSQTGQETQYF. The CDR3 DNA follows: TGTGCCAGCAGCCAGACGGGACAAGAGACCCAGTACTTC.

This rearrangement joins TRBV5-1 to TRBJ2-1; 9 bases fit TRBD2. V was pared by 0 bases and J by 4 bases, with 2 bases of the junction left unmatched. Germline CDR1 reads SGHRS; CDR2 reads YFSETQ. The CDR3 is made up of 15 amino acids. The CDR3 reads CASSLASGRYNEQFF. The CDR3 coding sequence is TGCGCCAGCAGCTTGGCCAGCGGGAGGTACAATGAGCAGTTCTTC.

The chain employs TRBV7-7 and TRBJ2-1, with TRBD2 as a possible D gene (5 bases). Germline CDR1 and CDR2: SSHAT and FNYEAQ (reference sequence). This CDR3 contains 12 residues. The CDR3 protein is CASQEVGGEQFF. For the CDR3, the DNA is TGTGCTAGCCAGGAGGTTGGAGGTGAGCAGTTCTTC.

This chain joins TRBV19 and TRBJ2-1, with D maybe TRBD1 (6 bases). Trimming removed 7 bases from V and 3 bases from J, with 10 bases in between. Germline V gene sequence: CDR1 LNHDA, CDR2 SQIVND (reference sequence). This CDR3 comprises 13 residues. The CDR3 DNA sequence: TGTGCCAGTAACAGGGATGTCTACAATGAGCAGTTCTTC. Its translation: CASNRDVYNEQFF.

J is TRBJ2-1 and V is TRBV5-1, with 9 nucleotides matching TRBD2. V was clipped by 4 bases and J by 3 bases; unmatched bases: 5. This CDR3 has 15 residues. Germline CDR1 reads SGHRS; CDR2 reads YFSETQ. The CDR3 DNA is TGCGCCAGCAGCCGCAGCGGGGGGAACTACAATGAGCAGTTCTTC. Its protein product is CASSRSGGNYNEQFF.

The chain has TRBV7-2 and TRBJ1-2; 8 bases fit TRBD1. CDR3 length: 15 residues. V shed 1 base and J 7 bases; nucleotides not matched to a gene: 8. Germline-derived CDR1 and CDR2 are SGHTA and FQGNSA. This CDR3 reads CASSLVSQGASGYTF. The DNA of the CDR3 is TGTGCCAGCAGCTTAGTCAGCCAGGGGGCCTCTGGCTACACCTTC.

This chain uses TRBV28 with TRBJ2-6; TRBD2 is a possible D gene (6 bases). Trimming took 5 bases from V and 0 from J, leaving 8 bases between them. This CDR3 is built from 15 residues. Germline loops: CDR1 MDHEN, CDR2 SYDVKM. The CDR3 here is CASSTGGSGANVLTF. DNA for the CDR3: TGTGCCAGCAGTACCGGGGGCTCTGGGGCCAACGTCCTGACTTTC. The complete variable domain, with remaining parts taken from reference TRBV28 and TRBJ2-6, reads DVKVTQSSRYLVKRTGEKVFLECVQDMDHENMFWYRQDPGLGLRLIYFSYDVKMKEKGDIPEGYSVSREKKERFSLILESASTNQTSMYLCASSTGGSGANVLTFGAGSRLTVL.

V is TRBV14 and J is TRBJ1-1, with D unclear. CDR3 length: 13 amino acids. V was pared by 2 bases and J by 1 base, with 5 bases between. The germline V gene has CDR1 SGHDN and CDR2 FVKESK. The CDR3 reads CASSQTANTEAFF. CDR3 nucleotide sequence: TGTGCCAGCAGCCAAACTGCGAACACTGAAGCTTTCTTT.

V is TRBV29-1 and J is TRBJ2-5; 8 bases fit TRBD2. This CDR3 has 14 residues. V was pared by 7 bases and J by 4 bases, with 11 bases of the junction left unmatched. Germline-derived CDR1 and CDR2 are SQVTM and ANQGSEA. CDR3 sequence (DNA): TGCAGCGGAAGAAGGTCGGGAGGGCCAGAGACCCAGTACTTC. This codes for CSGRRSGGPETQYF. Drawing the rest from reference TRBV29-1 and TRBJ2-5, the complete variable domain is SAVISQKPSRDICQRGTSLTIQCQVDSQVTMMFWYRQQPGQSLTLIATANQGSEATYESGFVIDKFPISRPNLTFSTLTVSNMSPEDSSIYLCSGRRSGGPETQYFGPGTRLLVL.

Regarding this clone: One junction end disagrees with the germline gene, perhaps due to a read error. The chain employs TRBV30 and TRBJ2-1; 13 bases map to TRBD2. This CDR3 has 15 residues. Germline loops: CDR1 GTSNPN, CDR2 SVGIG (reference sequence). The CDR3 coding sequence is TGTGCCCGGAGGCTCGGACTAGCGGGAGCGATAGAGCAGTTCTTC. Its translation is CARRLGLAGAIEQFF. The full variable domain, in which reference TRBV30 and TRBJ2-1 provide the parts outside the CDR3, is SQTIHQWPATLVQPVGSPLSLECTVEGTSNPNLYWYRQAAGRGLQLLFYSVGIGQISSEVPQNLSASRPQDRQFILSSKKLLLSDSGFYLCARRLGLAGAIEQFFGPGTRLTVL.

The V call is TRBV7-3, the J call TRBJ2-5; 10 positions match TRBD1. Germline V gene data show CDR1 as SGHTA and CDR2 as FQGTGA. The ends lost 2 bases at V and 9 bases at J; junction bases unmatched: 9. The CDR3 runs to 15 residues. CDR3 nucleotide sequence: TGTGCCAGCAGCTTAGCCCGGACAGGGGGGGAGGCCCAGTACTTC. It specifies CASSLARTGGEAQYF.

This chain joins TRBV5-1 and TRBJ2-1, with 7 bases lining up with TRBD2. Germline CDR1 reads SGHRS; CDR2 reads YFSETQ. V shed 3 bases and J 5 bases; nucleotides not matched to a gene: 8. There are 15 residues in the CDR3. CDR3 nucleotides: TGCGCCAGCAGCTCCGGCGGGGGACCTCACAATGAGCAGTTCTTC. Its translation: CASSSGGGPHNEQFF.

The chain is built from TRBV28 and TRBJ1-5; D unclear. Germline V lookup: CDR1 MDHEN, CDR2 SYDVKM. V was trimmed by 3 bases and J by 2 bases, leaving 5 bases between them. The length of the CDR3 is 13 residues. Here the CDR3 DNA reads TGTGCCAGCAGTTTTTTTGGCAATCAGCCCCAGCATTTT. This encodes CASSFFGNQPQHF.

The CDR3 reads CASSSAPPGPYNSPLHF. DNA of the CDR3: TGTGCCAGCAGCTCAGCACCTCCGGGCCCTTATAATTCACCCCTCCACTTT. The chain recombines TRBV7-2 with TRBJ1-6, with unresolved D. Between the trimmed V and J ends, which lost 4 bases and 4 bases, there was a span of 17 bases. The length of the CDR3 is 17 residues. Germline lookup yields CDR1 SGHTA and CDR2 FQGNSA.